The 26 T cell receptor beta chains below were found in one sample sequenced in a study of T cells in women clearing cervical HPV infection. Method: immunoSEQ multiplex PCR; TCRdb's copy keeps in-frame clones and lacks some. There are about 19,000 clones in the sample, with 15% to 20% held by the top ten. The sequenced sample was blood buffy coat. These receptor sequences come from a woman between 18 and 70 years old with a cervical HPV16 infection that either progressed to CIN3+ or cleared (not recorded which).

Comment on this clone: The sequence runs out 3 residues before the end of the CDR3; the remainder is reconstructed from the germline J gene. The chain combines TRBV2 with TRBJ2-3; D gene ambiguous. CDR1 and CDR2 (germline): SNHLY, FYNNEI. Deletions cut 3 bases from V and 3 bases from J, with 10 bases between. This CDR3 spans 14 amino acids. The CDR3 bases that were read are TGTGCCAGCAGTGAGTCACCTCAGACAGATACG. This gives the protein CASSESPQTDT. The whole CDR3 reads CASSESPQTDTQYF.

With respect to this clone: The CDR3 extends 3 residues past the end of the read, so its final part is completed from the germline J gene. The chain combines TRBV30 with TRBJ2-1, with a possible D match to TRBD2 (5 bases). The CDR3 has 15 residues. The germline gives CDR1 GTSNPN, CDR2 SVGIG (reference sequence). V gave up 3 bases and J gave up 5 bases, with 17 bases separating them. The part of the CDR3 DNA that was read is TGTGCCTGGAGCGTTAGCGAGACCATAAACAATGAG. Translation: CAWSVSETINNE. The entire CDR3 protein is CAWSVSETINNEQFF.

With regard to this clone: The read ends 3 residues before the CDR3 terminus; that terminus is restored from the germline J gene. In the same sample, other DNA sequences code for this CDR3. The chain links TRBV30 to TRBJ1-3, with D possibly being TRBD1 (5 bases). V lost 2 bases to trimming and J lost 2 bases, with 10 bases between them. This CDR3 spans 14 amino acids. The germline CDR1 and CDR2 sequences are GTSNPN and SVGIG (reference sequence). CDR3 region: CAWSRGETGNTIYF. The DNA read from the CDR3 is TGTGCCTGGAGTAGAGGGGAAACTGGAAACACC.

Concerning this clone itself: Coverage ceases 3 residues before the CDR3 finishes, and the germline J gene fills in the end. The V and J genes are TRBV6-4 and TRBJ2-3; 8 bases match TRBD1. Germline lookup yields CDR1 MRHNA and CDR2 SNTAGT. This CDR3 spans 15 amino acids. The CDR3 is CASSERTGNNQPQYF. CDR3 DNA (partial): TGTGCCAGCAGTGAGCGGACAGGGAACAATCAGCCG.

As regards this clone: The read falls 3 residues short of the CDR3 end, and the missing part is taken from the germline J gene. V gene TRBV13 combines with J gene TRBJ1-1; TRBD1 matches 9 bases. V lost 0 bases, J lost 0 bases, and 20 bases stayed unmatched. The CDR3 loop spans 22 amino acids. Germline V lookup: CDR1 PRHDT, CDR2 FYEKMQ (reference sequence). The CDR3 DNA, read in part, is TGTGCCAGCAGCTTAGGGCTGAACAGGGGGCGCGGGATGAGGGGACTGAACACTGAA. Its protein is CASSLGLNRGRGMRGLNTE. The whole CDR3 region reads CASSLGLNRGRGMRGLNTEAFF. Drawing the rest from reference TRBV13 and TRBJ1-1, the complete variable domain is AAGVIQSPRHLIKEKRETATLKCYPIPRHDTVYWYQQGPGQDPQFLISFYEKMQSDKGSIPDRFSAQQFSDYHSELNMSSLELGDSALYFCASSLGLNRGRGMRGLNTEAFFGQGTRLTVV.

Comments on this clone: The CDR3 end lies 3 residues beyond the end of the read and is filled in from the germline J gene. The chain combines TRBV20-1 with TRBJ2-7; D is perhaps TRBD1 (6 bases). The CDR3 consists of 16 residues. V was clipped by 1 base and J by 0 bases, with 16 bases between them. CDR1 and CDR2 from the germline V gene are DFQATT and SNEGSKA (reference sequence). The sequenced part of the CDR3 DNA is TGCAGTGCTAGAGTGGAAGGACAGCGAAGCTCCTACGAG. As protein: CSARVEGQRSSYE. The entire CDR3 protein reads CSARVEGQRSSYEQYF.

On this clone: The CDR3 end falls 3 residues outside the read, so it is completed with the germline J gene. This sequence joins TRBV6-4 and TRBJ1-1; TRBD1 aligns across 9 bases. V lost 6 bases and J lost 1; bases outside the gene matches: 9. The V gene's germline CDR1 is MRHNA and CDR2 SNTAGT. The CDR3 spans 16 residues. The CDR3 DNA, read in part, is TGTGCCAGCAGCCTAGGGACAGGGTCGGGGAACACTGAA. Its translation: CASSLGTGSGNTE. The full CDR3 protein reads CASSLGTGSGNTEAFF.

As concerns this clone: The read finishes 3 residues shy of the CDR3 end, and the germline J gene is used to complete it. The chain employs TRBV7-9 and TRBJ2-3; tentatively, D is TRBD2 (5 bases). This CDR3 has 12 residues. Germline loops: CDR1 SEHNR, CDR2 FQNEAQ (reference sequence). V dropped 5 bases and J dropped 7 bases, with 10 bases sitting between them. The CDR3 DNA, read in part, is TGTGCCAGCAGCCCCGGACTTCATACG. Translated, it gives CASSPGLHT. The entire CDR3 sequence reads CASSPGLHTQYF.

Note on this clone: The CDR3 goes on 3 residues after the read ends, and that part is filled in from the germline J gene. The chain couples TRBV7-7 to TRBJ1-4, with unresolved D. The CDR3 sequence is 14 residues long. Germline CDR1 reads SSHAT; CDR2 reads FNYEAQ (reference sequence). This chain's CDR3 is CASAARPGGEKLFF. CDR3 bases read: TGTGCTAGCGCGGCACGCCCGGGTGGTGAAAAA.

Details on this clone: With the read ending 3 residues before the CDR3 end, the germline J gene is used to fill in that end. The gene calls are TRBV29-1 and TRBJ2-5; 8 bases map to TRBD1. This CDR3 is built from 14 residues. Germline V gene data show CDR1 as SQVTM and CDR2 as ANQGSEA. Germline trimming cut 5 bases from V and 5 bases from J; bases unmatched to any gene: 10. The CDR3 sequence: CSVRQGARMETQYF. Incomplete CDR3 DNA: TGCAGCGTTAGGCAGGGGGCGCGGATGGAGACC.

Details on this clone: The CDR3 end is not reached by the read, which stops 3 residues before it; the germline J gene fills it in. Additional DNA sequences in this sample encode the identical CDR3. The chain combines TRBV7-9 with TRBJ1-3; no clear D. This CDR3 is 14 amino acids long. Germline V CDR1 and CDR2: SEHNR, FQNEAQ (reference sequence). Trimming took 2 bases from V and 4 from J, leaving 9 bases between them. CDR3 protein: CASSLPARGNTIYF. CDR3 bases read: TGTGCCAGCAGCTTACCGGCCAGGGGAAACACC.

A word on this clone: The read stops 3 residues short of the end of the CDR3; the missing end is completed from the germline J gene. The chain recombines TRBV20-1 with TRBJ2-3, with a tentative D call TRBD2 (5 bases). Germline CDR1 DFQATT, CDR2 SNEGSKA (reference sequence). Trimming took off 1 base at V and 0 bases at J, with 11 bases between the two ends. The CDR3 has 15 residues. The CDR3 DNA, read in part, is TGCAGTGCTAGAGTACCCAGCGGTAGCACAGATACG. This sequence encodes CSARVPSGSTDT. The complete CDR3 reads CSARVPSGSTDTQYF.

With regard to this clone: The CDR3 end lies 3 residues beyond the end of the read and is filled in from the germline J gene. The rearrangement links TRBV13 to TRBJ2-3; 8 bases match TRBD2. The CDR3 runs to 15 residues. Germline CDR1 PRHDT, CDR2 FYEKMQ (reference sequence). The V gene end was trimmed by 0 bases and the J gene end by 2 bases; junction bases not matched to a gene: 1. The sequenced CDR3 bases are TGTGCCAGCAGCTTAGGCGGGGGGGCCACAGATACG. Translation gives CASSLGGGATDT. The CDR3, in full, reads CASSLGGGATDTQYF.

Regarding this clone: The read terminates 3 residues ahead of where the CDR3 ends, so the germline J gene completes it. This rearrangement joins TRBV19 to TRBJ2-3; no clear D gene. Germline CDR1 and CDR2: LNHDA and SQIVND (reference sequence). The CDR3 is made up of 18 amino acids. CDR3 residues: CASSIGGGSTRSNQPQYF. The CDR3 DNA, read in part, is TGTGCCAGTAGTATAGGAGGTGGGTCGACCAGGAGCAATCAGCCG.

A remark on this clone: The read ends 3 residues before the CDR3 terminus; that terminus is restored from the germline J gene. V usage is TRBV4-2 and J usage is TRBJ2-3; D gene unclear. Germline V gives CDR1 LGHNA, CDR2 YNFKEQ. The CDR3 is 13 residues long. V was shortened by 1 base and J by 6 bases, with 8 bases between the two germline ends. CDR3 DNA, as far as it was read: TGTGCCAGCAGCCAAGCCCTACAGGATACG. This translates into CASSQALQDT. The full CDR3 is CASSQALQDTQYF.

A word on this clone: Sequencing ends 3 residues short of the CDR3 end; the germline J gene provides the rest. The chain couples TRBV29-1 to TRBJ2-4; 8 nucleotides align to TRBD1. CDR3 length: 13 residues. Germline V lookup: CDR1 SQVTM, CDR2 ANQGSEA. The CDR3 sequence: CSVEANRGETQYF. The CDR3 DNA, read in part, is TGCAGCGTTGAAGCCAACAGGGGGGAGACT. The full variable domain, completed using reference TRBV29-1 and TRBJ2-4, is SAVISQKPSRDICQRGTSLTIQCQVDSQVTMMFWYRQQPGQSLTLIATANQGSEATYESGFVIDKFPISRPNLTFSTLTVSNMSPEDSSIYLCSVEANRGETQYFGAGTRLSVL.

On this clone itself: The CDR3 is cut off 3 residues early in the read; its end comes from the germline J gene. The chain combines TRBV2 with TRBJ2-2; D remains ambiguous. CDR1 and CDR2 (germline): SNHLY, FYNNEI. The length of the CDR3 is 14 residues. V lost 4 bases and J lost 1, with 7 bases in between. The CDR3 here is CASSVNLNTGELFF. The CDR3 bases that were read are TGTGCCAGCAGTGTCAACTTGAACACCGGGGAG.

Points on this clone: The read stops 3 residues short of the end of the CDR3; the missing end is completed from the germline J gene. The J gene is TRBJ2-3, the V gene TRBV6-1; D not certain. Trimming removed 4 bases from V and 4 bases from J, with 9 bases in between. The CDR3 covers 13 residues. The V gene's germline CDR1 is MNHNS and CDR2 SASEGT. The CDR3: CASSAGIADTQYF. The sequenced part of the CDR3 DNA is TGTGCCAGCAGTGCAGGAATCGCAGATACG.

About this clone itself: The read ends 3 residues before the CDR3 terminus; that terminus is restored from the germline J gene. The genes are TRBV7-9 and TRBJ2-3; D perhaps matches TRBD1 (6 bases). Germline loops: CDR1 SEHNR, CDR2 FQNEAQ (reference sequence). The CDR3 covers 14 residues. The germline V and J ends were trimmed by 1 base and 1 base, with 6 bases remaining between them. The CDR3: CASSLGTGTDTQYF. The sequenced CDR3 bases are TGTGCCAGCAGCTTAGGGACAGGCACAGATACG.

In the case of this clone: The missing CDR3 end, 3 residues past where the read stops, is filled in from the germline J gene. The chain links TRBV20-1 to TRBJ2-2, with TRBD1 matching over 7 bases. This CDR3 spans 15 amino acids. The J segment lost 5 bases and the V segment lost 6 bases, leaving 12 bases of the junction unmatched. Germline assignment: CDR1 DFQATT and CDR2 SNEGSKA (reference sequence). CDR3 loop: CSARGQAQRTGELFF. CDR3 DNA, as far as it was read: TGCAGTGCCCGAGGACAGGCCCAACGAACCGGGGAG.

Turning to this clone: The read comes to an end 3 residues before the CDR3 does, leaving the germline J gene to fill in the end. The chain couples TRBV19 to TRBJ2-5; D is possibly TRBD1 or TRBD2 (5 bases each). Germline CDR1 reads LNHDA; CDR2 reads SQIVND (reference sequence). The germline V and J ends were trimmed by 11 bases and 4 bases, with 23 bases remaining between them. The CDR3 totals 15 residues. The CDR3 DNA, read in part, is TGTGCCGCCGAGGGCCCCCAGGGAGATGGAGAGACC. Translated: CAAEGPQGDGET. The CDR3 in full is CAAEGPQGDGETQYF. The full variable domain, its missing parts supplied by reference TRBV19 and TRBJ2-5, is DGGITQSPKYLFRKEGQNVTLSCEQNLNHDAMYWYRQDPGQGLRLIYYSQIVNDFQKGDIAEGYSVSREKKESFPLTVTSAQKNPTAFYLCAAEGPQGDGETQYFGPGTRLLVL.

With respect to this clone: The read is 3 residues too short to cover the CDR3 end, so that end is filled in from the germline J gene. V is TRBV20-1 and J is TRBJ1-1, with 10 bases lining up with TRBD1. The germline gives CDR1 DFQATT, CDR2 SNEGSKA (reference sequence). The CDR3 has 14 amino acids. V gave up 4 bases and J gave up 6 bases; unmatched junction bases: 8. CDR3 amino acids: CSATYPTGGAEAFF. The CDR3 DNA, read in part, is TGCAGTGCTACCTACCCGACAGGGGGCGCTGAA.

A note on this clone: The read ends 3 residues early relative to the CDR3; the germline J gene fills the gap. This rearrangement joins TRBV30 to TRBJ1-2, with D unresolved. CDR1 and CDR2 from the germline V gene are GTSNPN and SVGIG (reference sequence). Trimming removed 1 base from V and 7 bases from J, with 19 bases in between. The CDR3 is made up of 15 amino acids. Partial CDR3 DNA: TGTGCCTGGAGTGGAATCGCGGGCGCGGGTTTTGGC. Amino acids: CAWSGIAGAGFG. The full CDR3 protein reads CAWSGIAGAGFGYTF.

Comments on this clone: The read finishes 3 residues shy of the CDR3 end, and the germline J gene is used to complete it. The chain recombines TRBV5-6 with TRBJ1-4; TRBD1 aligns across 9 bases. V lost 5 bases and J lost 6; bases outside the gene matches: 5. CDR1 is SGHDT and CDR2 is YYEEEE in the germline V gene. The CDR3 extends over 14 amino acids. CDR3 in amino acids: CASSRTGGDEKLFF. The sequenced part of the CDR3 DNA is TGTGCCAGCAGTCGTACAGGGGGCGATGAAAAA.

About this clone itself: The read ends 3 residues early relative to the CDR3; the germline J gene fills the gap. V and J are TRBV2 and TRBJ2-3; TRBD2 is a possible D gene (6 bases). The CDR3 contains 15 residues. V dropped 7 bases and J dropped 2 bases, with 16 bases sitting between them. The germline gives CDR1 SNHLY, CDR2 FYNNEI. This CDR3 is CASNFGAGYTDTQYF. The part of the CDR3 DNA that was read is TGTGCCAGCAACTTCGGGGCGGGGTACACAGATACG. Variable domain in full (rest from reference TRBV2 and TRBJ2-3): EPEVTQTPSHQVTQMGQEVILRCVPISNHLYFYWYRQILGQKVEFLVSFYNNEISEKSEIFDDQFSVERPDGSNFTLKIRSTKLEDSAMYFCASNFGAGYTDTQYFGPGTRLTVL.

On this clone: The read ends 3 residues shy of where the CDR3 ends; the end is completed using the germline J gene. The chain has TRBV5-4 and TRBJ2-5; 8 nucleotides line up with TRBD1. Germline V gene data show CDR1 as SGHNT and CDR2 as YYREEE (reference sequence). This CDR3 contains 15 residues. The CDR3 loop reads CASSRDGTGTLTQYF. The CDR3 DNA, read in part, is TGTGCCAGCAGTCGTGACGGGACAGGAACATTAACC.